The present T cell receptor beta chain was sequenced within a study of spatial heterogeneity in lung cancer (dated by TCRdb to the late 2010s). A note on the overall study: Samples were obtained from approximately 76 patients with early-stage, untreated non-small cell lung cancer from the lung TRACERx cohort. Follow-up PBMC samples were sequenced whenever available, with a median time to follow-up of approximately two years after resection. At surgery, both alpha and beta chains were TCR-sequenced in roughly 200 tumor regions, about 61 matched nontumor lung samples and around 50 PBMC samples. Beta-chain transcripts were consistently detected in greater numbers than alpha-chain transcripts, which likely reflected higher beta-chain transcript abundance. In the raw uncorrected reads, each unique combination of TCR and UMI appeared more than ten times on average. The study quantitatively compared TCR alpha and beta repertoires across multiple tumor regions, matched nontumor lung and blood in non-small cell lung cancer. Nonsynonymous mutation counts, determined by whole-exome sequencing of tumor tissue, were related to features of the TCR repertoire. The full study reports these points: Ubiquitous expanded tumor TCRs were found in blood more often at tumor resection than at routine follow-up. Additional single-cell paired TCR alpha and beta sequencing was considered necessary to confirm, at a functional level, the hypothesis that regional TCRs recognize regional mutations. Only approximately 13 patients were included in comparisons of baseline and follow-up blood repertoires.

Receptor libraries were prepared by 5' RACE. Sequenced using a NextSeq 500. To allow correction of PCR and sequencing errors, the TCR library protocol tagged every TCR cDNA molecule with a unique molecular identifier. As for how the authors treated the data: TCR identification, UMI-based error correction and CDR3 extraction were all carried out with Decombinator tools. Expanded TCRs were defined as those above a frequency of 2 per 1,000, corresponding to the top 1% of the tumor frequency distribution. Each repertoire was subsampled 100 times to 5,000 TCRs, after which Renyi diversity was computed with the R vegan package. CDR3 similarity networks were constructed using string-kernel similarity of amino acid triplets, with links drawn between CDR3s whose pairwise similarity was above 0.82. The public reads were reanalyzed by TCRdb: fastp trimming at Q25, MiXCR alignment, in-frame beta chains only. Identical CDR3 proteins give one entry, which carries the most common genes and DNA. None of the V and J calls come from the authors' own analysis; TCRdb made them. Within this sample are approximately 56,000 distinct CDR3 sequences, with less than 9.5% of them counted one time only. Approximately 40% of the sample rests with the top ten.

This clonotype was counted many times. Its target antigen remains unknown. No clone much larger than this one lies a single base away; base qualities are absent. This specimen's time point label, interpreted: blood at routine non-recurrence follow-up after resection. Whole RNA extracted from tumor and nontumor lung tissue, or from cryopreserved PBMC samples, was used for TCR sequencing without cell sorting. Only patients for whom sufficient RNA was available from at least two tumor regions were selected for TCR sequencing. Source: PBMCs, taken at follow-up. The clonotype was recovered from a female donor with early-stage non-small cell lung cancer.

The CDR3 protein: CASSLGHLNEQFF. The DNA is as follows: TGCGCCAGCAGCTTGGGTCACCTCAATGAGCAGTTCTTC. The chain employs TRBV5-1 and TRBJ2-1, with the D segment identity uncertain. The germline V gene sets CDR1 to SGHRS and CDR2 to YFSETQ. V lost 0 bases and J lost 6 bases; the stretch between them is 7 bases long. Inclusive of the bounding cysteine and phenylalanine, the CDR3 is 13 residues long. Only the CDR3 part of the read is kept: 39 bases, read in frame from the first base.